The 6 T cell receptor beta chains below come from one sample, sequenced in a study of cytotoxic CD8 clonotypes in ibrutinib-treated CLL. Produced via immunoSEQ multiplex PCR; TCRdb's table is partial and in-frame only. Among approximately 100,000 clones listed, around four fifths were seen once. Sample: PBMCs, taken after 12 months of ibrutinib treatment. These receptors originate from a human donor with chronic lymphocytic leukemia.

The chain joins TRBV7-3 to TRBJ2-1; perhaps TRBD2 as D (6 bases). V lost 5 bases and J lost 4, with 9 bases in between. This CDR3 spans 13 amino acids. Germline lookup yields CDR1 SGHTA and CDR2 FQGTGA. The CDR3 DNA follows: TGTGCCAGCAGCCCTGCGGGGTACAATGAGCAGTTCTTC. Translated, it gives CASSPAGYNEQFF.

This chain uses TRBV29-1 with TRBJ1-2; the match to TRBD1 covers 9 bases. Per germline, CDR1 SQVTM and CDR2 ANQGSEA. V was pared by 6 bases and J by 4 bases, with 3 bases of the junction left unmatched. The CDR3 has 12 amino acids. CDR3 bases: TGCAGCGTGGGGACAGGGACCTATGGCTACACCTTC. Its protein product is CSVGTGTYGYTF.

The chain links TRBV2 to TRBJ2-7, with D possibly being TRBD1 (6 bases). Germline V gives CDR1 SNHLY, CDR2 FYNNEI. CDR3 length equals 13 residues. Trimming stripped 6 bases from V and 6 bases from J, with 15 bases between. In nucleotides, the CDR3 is TGTGCCAGCAGCCGGGACACCGCCCGCGAGCAGTACTTC. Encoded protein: CASSRDTAREQYF. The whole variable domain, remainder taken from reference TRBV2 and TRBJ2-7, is EPEVTQTPSHQVTQMGQEVILRCVPISNHLYFYWYRQILGQKVEFLVSFYNNEISEKSEIFDDQFSVERPDGSNFTLKIRSTKLEDSAMYFCASSRDTAREQYFGPGTRLTVT.

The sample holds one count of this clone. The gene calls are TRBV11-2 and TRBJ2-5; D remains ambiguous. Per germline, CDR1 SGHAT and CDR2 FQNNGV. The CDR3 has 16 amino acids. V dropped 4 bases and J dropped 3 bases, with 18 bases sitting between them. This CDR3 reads CASSSQAFGSKETQYF. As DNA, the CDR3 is TGTGCCAGCAGCTCCCAAGCTTTTGGGTCAAAAGAGACCCAGTACTTC. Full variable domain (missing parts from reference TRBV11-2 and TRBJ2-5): EAGVAQSPRYKIIEKRQSVAFWCNPISGHATLYWYQQILGQGPKLLIQFQNNGVVDDSQLPKDRFSAERLKGVDSTLKIQPAKLEDSAVYLCASSSQAFGSKETQYFGPGTRLLVL.

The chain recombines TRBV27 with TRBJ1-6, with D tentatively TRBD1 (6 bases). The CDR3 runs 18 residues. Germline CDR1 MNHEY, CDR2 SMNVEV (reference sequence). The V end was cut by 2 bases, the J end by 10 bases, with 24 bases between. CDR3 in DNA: TGTGCCAGCAGTTTAGTCCCGCGGGCCCCGGGGGCAGAGTCACCCCTCCACTTT. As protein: CASSLVPRAPGAESPLHF.

The CDR3: CASSLSRGIYYGYTF. The CDR3 region has the DNA TGTGCCAGCAGCTTGAGCCGGGGCATTTATTATGGCTACACCTTC. This chain uses TRBV5-6 with TRBJ1-2; D may be TRBD1 (5 bases). Trimming shortened V by 1 base and J by 5 bases, and 15 bases separated the two germline ends. This CDR3 is built from 15 residues. Germline CDR1 is SGHDT and CDR2 is YYEEEE.